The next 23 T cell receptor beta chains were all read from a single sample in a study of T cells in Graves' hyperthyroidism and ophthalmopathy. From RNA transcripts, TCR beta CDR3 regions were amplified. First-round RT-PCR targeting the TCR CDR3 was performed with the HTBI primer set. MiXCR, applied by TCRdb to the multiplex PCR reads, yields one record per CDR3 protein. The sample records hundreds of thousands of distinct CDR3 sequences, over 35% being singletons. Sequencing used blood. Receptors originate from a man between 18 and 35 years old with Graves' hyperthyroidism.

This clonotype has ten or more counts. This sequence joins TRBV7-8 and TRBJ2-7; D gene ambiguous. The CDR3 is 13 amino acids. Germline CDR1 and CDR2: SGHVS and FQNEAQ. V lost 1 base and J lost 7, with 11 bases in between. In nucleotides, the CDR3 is TGTGCCAGCAGCTTAGGATGGGGTCGGGAGCAGTACTTC. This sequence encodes CASSLGWGREQYF.

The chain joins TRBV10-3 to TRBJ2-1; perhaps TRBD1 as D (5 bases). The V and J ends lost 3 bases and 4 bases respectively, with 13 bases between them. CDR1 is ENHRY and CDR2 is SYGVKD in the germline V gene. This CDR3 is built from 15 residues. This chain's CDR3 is CAISDQGNRYNEQFF. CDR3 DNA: TGTGCCATCAGTGACCAGGGTAATAGGTACAATGAGCAGTTCTTC.

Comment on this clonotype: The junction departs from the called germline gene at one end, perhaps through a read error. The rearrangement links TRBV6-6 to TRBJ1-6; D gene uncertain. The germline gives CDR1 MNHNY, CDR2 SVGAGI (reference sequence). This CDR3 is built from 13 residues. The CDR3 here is CGSRHSYDSPLHF. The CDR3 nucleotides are TGTGGCAGCAGACACTCCTATGATTCACCCCTCCACTTT.

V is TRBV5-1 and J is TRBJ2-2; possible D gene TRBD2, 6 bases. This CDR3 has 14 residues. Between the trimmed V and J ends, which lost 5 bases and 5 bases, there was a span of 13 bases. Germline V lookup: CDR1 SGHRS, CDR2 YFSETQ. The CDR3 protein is CASRELAQTGELFF. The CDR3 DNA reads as TGCGCCAGCAGGGAACTAGCTCAGACCGGGGAGCTGTTTTTT.

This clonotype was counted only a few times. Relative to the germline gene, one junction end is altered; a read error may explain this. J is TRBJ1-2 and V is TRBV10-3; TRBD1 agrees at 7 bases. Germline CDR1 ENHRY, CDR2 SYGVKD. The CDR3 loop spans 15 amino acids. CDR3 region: CASSTLRDSHYGYTF. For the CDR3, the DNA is TGTGCCAGCAGTACCCTCCGGGACAGTCACTATGGCTACACCTTC.

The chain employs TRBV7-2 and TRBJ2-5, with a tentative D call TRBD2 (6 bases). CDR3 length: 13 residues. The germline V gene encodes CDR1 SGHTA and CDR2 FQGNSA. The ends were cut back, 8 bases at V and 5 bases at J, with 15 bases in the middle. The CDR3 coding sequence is TGTGCCAGCGAAGTGGCGGGGTGGGAGACCCAGTACTTC. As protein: CASEVAGWETQYF.

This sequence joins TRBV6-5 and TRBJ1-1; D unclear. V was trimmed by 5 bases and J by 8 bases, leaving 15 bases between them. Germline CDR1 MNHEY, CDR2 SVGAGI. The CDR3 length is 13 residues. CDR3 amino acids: CASSELDPIEAFF. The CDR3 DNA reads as TGTGCCAGCAGTGAGCTCGACCCGATCGAAGCTTTCTTT.

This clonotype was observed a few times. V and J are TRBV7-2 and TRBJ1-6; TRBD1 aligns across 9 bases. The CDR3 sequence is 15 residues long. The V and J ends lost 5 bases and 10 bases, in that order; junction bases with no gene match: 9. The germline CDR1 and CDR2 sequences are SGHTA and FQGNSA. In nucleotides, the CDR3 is TGTGCCAGCAGCACCCAGGACAGGGGCCAATCACCCCTCCACTTT. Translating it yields CASSTQDRGQSPLHF.

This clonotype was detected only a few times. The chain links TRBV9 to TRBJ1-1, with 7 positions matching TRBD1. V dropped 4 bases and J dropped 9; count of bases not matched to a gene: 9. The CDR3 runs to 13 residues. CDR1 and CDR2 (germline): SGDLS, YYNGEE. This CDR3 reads CASSPGQEAQAFF. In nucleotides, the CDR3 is TGTGCCAGCAGCCCAGGACAGGAAGCCCAAGCTTTCTTT.

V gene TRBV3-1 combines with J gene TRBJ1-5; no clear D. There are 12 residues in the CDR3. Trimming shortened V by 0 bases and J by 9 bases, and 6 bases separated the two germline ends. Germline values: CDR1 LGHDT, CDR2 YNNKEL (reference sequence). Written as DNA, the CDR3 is TGTGCCAGCAGCCAAGATGCGGGGCCCCAGCATTTT. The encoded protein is CASSQDAGPQHF.

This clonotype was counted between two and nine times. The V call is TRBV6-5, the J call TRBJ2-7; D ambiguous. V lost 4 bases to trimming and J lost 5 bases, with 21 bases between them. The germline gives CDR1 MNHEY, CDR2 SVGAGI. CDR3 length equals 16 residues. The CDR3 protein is CASSSAVDGKRHEQYF. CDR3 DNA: TGTGCCAGCAGTTCCGCGGTCGACGGTAAAAGGCACGAGCAGTACTTC.

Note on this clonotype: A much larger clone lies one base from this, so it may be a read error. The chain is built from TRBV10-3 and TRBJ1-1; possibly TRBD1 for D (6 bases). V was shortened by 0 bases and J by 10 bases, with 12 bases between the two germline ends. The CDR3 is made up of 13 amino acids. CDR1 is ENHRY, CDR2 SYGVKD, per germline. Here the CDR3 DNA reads TGTGCCATCAGTGAGTCGCTGGGGACACGAGCTTTCTTT. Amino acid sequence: CAISESLGTRAFF.

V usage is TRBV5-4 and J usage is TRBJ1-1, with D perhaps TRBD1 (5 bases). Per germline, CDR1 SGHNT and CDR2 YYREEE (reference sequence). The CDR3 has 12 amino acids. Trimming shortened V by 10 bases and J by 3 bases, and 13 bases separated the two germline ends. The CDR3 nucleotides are TGTGCCGGTGGGGGGGAGGACACTGAAGCTTTCTTT. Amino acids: CAGGGEDTEAFF.

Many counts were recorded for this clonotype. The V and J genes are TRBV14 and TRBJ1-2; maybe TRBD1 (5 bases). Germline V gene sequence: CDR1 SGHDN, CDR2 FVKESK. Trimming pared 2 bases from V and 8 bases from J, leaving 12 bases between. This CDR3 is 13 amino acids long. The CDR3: CASSQRRVWGYTF. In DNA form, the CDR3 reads TGTGCCAGCAGCCAACGCAGGGTGTGGGGCTACACCTTC.

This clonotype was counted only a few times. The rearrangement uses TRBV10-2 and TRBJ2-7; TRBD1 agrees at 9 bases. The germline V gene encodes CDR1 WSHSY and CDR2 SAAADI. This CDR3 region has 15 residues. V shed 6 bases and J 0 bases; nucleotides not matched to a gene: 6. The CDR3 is CASRVGTGFSYEQYF. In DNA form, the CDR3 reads TGCGCCAGCAGAGTCGGGACAGGGTTCTCCTACGAGCAGTACTTC.

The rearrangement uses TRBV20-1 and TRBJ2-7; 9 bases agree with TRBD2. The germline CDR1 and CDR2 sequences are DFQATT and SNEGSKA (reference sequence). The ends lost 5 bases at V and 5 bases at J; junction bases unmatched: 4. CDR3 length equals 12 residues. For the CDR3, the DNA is TGCAGTGCTCTTGAGCGGGGGGACGAGCAGTACTTC. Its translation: CSALERGDEQYF.

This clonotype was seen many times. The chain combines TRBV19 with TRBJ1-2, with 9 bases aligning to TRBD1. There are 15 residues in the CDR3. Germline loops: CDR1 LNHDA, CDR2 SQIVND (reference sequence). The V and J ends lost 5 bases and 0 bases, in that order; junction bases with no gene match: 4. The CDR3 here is CASSGQGRSNYGYTF. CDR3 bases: TGTGCCAGTAGTGGACAGGGGAGGTCTAACTATGGCTACACCTTC.

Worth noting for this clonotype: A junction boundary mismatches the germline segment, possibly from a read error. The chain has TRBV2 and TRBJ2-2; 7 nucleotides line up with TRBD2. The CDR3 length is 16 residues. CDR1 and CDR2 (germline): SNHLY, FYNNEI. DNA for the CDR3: TGTGCCACCAGTCGGCGGGCGGGAGCATTGAGCGGGGAGCTGTTTTTT. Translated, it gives CATSRRAGALSGELFF.

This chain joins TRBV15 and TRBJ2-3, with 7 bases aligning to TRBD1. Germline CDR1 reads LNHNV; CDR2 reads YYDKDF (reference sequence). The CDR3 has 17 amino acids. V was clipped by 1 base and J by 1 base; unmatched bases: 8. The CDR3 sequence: CATSRGRGGRGTDTQYF. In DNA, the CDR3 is TGTGCCACCAGCAGAGGGAGAGGGGGCCGGGGCACAGATACGCAGTATTTT.

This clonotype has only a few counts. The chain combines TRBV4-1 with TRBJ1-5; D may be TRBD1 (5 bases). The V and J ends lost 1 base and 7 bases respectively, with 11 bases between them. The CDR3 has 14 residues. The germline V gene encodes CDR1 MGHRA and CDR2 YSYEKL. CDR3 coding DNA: TGCGCCAGCAGCCAAGTTGAGGGGAGCCAGCCCCAGCATTTT. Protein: CASSQVEGSQPQHF.

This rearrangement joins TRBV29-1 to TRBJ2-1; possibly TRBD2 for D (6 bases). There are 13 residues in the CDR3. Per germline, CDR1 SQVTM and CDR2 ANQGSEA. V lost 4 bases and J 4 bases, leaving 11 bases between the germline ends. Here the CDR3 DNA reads TGCAGCGTTGTGGAGGGCCTGTACAATGAGCAGTTCTTC. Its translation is CSVVEGLYNEQFF.

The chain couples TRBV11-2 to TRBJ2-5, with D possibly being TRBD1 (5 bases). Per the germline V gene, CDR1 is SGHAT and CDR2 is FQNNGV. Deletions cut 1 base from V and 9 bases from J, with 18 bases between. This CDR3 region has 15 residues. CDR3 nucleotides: TGTGCCAGCAGCTTAGGACCAGGGATGATCGAGGCCCAGTACTTC. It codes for CASSLGPGMIEAQYF.

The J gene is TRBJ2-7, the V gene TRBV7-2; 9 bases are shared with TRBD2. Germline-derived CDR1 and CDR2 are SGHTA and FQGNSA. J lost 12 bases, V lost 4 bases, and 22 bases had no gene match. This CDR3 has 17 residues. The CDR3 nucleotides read TGTGCCAGCAGCTCAGCCTGGGGGCGGACTAGCGAGCCAACGGGGTACTTC. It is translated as CASSSAWGRTSEPTGYF.